This T cell receptor beta chain appears in the sequencing data of a study of PD-1 blockade in classical Hodgkin lymphoma. Of note for this clone: Its specificity is unknown.

Trimming removed 3 bases from V and 6 bases from J, with 12 bases in between. The CDR3 loop spans 13 amino acids. From germline, CDR1 is SQVTM and CDR2 ANQGSEA. Every patient had relapsed following autologous stem cell transplantation, and cohorts differed in brentuximab vedotin exposure. Sequencing used immunoSEQ multiplex PCR; TCRdb keeps in-frame clones, though not all of them. The sample consists of about 110,000 clones, 80% to 90% of them appearing once. Overall study results and limits: By C4D1, diversity of CD4+ TCRs had risen significantly, whereas that of CD8+ TCRs had not.

The clonotype was recovered from a human donor with classical Hodgkin lymphoma. The chain links TRBV29-1 to TRBJ2-1; unclear D gene. Material: peripheral blood mononuclear cells (PBMCs), obtained before the second cycle of nivolumab. The CDR3 region has the DNA TGCAGCGTTGATCGAGGCCCGCTCAATGAGCAGTTCTTC. This encodes CSVDRGPLNEQFF.